A selection of T cell receptor beta chains follows, all from one sample in a study of T cell responses to AZD1222 COVID-19 vaccine. Some clones are missing from TCRdb's copy, which holds only in-frame ones; the method was immunoSEQ multiplex PCR. In the table there are roughly 120,000 clones, over 75% of which are singletons. The sample was peripheral blood, taken on day 0 of AZD1222 vaccination. Receptors were obtained from an adult in good health. The CDR3 runs from the conserved cysteine through the conserved F or W. Fields, in order: V gene, D gene, clone size, J gene, CDR3 protein, CDR3 DNA. D genes are given only for firm matches. For some rows the clone size is stated as once, few or many, or as a class when expanded; others skip it.

TRBV18	.	.	TRBJ1-1	CASSPVKSEAFF	TGTGCCAGCTCACCAGTAAAGTCTGAAGCTTTCTTT
TRBV4-2	.	.	TRBJ2-3	CASSHGGTDTQYF	TGTGCCAGCAGCCACGGAGGCACAGATACGCAGTATTTT
TRBV19	TRBD2	once	TRBJ2-7	CASSNLAGGPNEQYF	TGTGCCAGTAGTAATCTAGCGGGAGGGCCAAACGAGCAGTACTTC
TRBV3-1/TRBV3-2	TRBD1	.	TRBJ2-4	CASSQEGQGVRIQYF	TGTGCCAGCAGCCAAGAGGGCCAGGGGGTCCGCATTCAGTACTTC
TRBV28	TRBD1	.	TRBJ2-7	CASSRGTGKVYEQYF	TGTGCCAGCAGTCGAGGGACAGGGAAAGTGTACGAGCAGTACTTC
TRBV27	TRBD1	.	TRBJ2-7	CASRGQGVTYEQYF	TGTGCCAGCAGGGGTCAGGGGGTAACGTACGAGCAGTACTTC
TRBV4-1	.	.	TRBJ1-3	CASSQPQGIAGNTIYF	TGCGCCAGCAGCCAGCCTCAGGGGATCGCTGGAAACACCATATATTTT
TRBV7-3	TRBD1	.	TRBJ2-2	CASSSGTGAGELFF	TGTGCCAGCAGTTCCGGGACAGGGGCCGGGGAGCTGTTTTTT
TRBV28	.	.	TRBJ1-2	CGGGSLYGYTF	TGTGGAGGGGGGAGCCTCTATGGCTACACCTTC
TRBV7-3	TRBD1	once	TRBJ2-3	CASSWGQGGDTQYF	TGTGCCAGCAGCTGGGGACAGGGGGGAGATACGCAGTATTTT
TRBV13	.	once	TRBJ2-3	CASSNRTGDTQYF	TGTGCCAGCAGCAACCGAACGGGGGATACGCAGTATTTT